A selection of T cell receptor beta chains follows, all from one sample in a study of blood T cells in healthy people across ages. TCRdb analysed the 5' RACE reads with MiXCR anew, one entry per CDR3 protein. Among approximately 1,000,000 distinct CDR3 sequences listed, about two fifths were seen once. Specimen: blood. The receptors were sampled from a man aged 18 to 29 in good health. CDR3s include the opening cysteine and the closing phenylalanine or tryptophan. The D gene is left open where the match is weak. Clone sizes are given selectively: once, few, many, or a class where the clone is expanded.

.,TRBV25-1,TRBJ1-2,many,TGTGCCAGCAGTGAAGGGGGGAACTATGGCTACACCTTC,CASSEGGNYGYTF
TRBD1,TRBV27,TRBJ1-6,few,TGTGCCAGCAGTCAGGGACAGGGATGGGATTCCTATAATTCACCCCTCCACTTT,CASSQGQGWDSYNSPLHF
TRBD2,TRBV2,TRBJ2-3,.,TGTGCCAGCAGTGACTGGACTAGTGCCCCAGATACGCAGTATTTT,CASSDWTSAPDTQYF
TRBD1,TRBV20-1,TRBJ1-1,.,TGCAGTGCTCCCGGGACAGGGAACACTGAAGCTTTCTTT,CSAPGTGNTEAFF
TRBD1,TRBV27,TRBJ1-2,.,TGTGCCAGCACTGGGGGGACAGATGGCTACACCTTC,CASTGGTDGYTF
.,TRBV18,TRBJ1-5,few,TGTGCCAGCTCACTTGACAGGTCGGGAAATCAGCCCCAGCATTTT,CASSLDRSGNQPQHF
.,TRBV20-1,TRBJ2-1,.,TGCAGTGCTAGGGGATTGACTAGTGCCTACAATGAGCAGTTCTTC,CSARGLTSAYNEQFF
.,TRBV6-5,TRBJ1-2,.,TGTGCCAGCAGCCCCACAGGGAGGGGCTATGGCTACACCTTC,CASSPTGRGYGYTF
TRBD1,TRBV20-1,TRBJ2-4,.,TGCAGTGCTTCCCGGACAGGGGAGGCCCAAAACATTCAGTACTTC,CSASRTGEAQNIQYF
.,TRBV27,TRBJ1-2,.,TGTGCCAGCAGCCCGGGCTCAGGCCCCGCTAACTATGGCTACACCTTC,CASSPGSGPANYGYTF
.,TRBV5-1,TRBJ2-7,.,TGCGCCAGCAGCCGGACAGCGGGTCGTTACGAGCAGTACTTC,CASSRTAGRYEQYF
.,TRBV27,TRBJ1-4,.,TGTGCCAGCAGCCCCCTGCTCGGCGGGGCCTCTAATGAAAAACTGTTTTTT,CASSPLLGGASNEKLFF
.,TRBV4-3,TRBJ2-2,.,TGCGCCAGCAGCCCCAGACTAGGGGCCGGGGAGCTGTTTTTT,CASSPRLGAGELFF
.,TRBV4-2,TRBJ1-1,.,TGTGCCAGCAGCCAAGAGTGGCAGGTGAACACTGAAGCTTTCTTT,CASSQEWQVNTEAFF
.,TRBV29-1,TRBJ2-3,.,TGCAGCGTTGGTCCCAAACTAACCAATACGCAGTATTTT,CSVGPKLTNTQYF
TRBD1,TRBV28,TRBJ1-4,few,TGTGCCAGCAGTTTATGGGGGACAGGGCTAAATGAAAAACTGTTTTTT,CASSLWGTGLNEKLFF
.,TRBV4-3,TRBJ2-2,.,TGCGCCAGCAGCGACCAAACGGGATCCAACACCGGGGAGCTGTTTTTT,CASSDQTGSNTGELFF
TRBD1,TRBV12-3/TRBV12-4,TRBJ1-5,few,TGTGCCAGCAGTCCCGGGACAGGGTTTATACAGCCCCAGCATTTT,CASSPGTGFIQPQHF
TRBD1,TRBV4-1,TRBJ2-1,.,TGCGCCAGCAGCCTGACAGGGGATGGGACCCAGTTCTTC,CASSLTGDGTQFF
.,TRBV10-3,TRBJ1-1,.,TGTGCCAGCTTGAACTTGAACACTGAAGCTTTCTTT,CASLNLNTEAFF
TRBD1,TRBV9,TRBJ1-1,.,TGTGCCAGCAGCTCCTGGACAGGGACTGAAGCTTTCTTT,CASSSWTGTEAFF
TRBD1,TRBV28,TRBJ1-4,.,TGTGTCAGCACGACGATAAGACAGGGCGAGGAAAAACTGTTTTTT,CVSTTIRQGEEKLFF
.,TRBV7-8,TRBJ2-1,.,TGTGCCACCAGCCTTTTCGGGGATGAGCAGTTCTTC,CATSLFGDEQFF
TRBD2,TRBV5-1,TRBJ2-7,.,TGCGCCAGCAGCTTGGGGACTAGCGGGGCCTCCCAAAATTCATACGAGCAGTACTTC,CASSLGTSGASQNSYEQYF
.,TRBV7-9,TRBJ2-3,.,TGTGCCAGCAGCTTAAGACAGACAGATACGCAGTATTTT,CASSLRQTDTQYF
.,TRBV24-1,TRBJ2-1,.,TGTGCCACCAGTGATTTGGTAGGGGGGCAGTTCTTC,CATSDLVGGQFF
.,TRBV20-1,TRBJ2-1,.,TGCAGTGCTGCAGAGGCCAGTACCTACCGGGCCGAACAAGAGACCCAGTTCTTC,CSAAEASTYRAEQETQFF
.,TRBV12-5,TRBJ1-1,few,TGTGCTAGTGGTTTGGACCCGGTCGGGCTTAACACTGAAGCTTTCTTT,CASGLDPVGLNTEAFF
.,TRBV6-4,TRBJ1-1,.,TGTGCCAGCAACCCAGTGTCCGGAGGGGGCACTGAAGCTTTCTTT,CASNPVSGGGTEAFF
.,TRBV7-2,TRBJ2-3,.,TGTGCCATCACCACAGCGGGCACAGGTACGCAGTATTTT,CAITTAGTGTQYF
.,TRBV11-2,TRBJ2-7,.,TGTGCCAGCAGCATACCGGACCTGTACTACGAGCAGTACTTC,CASSIPDLYYEQYF
.,TRBV7-9,TRBJ1-2,.,TGTGCCAGCAGCTTGCCTAAGACCGGGGTACAGGGTACCAGCGGCTACACCTTC,CASSLPKTGVQGTSGYTF
TRBD1,TRBV2,TRBJ2-5,.,TGTGCCAGCAGGGGACAGGGGAAGCAGTACTTC,CASRGQGKQYF
.,TRBV4-3,TRBJ2-2,.,TGCGCCAGCAGCCCGAGCATGTACCAAGGCACCGGGGAGCTGTTTTTT,CASSPSMYQGTGELFF
.,TRBV6-5,TRBJ1-4,.,TGTGCCAGCAGTTACTCGACCAGCTCTAATGAAAAACTGTTTTTT,CASSYSTSSNEKLFF
TRBD1,TRBV5-1,TRBJ1-2,few,TGCGCCAGCAGGTCTCGACCAACAACTGGACAGGGAGGGAGTGGCTACACCTTC,CASRSRPTTGQGGSGYTF
.,TRBV12-3/TRBV12-4,TRBJ1-2,.,TGTGCCAGCAGCCTTCTTAATCAGGATGGCTACACCTTC,CASSLLNQDGYTF
.,TRBV6-6,TRBJ1-2,.,TGTGCCAGCACGAAAGGGGGATCGGAGAACTATGGCTACACCTTC,CASTKGGSENYGYTF
TRBD2,TRBV4-3,TRBJ2-2,many,TGCGCCAGCAGCCAGGGGACTAGCGGGGGGGTTTCCGGGGAGCTGTTTTTT,CASSQGTSGGVSGELFF
TRBD1,TRBV20-1,TRBJ2-1,few,TGCAGTGCTAGAGTTACAGGGGGCGGAAATGAGCAGTTCTTC,CSARVTGGGNEQFF
.,TRBV3-1,TRBJ1-6,few,TGTGCCAGCAGCCAAGATGGGAGGAGGTCCTATAATTCACCCCTCCACTTT,CASSQDGRRSYNSPLHF
TRBD2,TRBV9,TRBJ2-5,.,TGTGCCAGCAGCGTAGGAGCGGGGGGTGGGACCCAGTACTTC,CASSVGAGGGTQYF
.,TRBV11-2,TRBJ2-1,few,TGTGCCAGCAGCCCCCCCGGAAACAATGAGCAGTTCTTC,CASSPPGNNEQFF
TRBD1,TRBV4-3,TRBJ2-7,.,TGCGCCAGCAGCCAAACCCTTTACGGGACAGACAACGAGCAGTACTTC,CASSQTLYGTDNEQYF